A single TCR beta chain is shown here with its context. This sample was included in a study of blood T cell repertoires in COVID-19. Study in general: Acute and convalescent COVID-19 specimens originated in the United States, Italy and Spain. Sources were T cells, B-cell-depleted T cells, or PBMCs; the material itself was cDNA or gDNA.

Original processing methods: Cell counts per sample came from amplifying reference gene primers. Profiled with immunoSEQ multiplex PCR; TCRdb holds only in-frame clones, not every one. V, J and clone size were drawn from that table, and D and trimming were deduced from the DNA. Here the sample spans 150,000 to 200,000 clones, around 85% being singletons. This CDR3 contains 16 residues. Germline V gene lookup returns CDR1 MDHEN and CDR2 SYDVKM. V gave up 0 bases and J gave up 0 bases, with 9 bases separating them. The V and J genes are TRBV28 and TRBJ1-5; D may be TRBD1 (5 bases). Material for sequencing was peripheral blood. The TCR was taken from a man between 65 and 85 years old with active or convalescent COVID-19. CDR3 in DNA: TGTGCCAGCAGTTTATGGGGAGGGGATAGCAATCAGCCCCAGCATTTT. This translates into CASSLWGGDSNQPQHF.